The next 31 T cell receptor beta chains were all read from a single sample in a study of beta chain features in type 1 diabetes (dated by TCRdb to the late 2010s). Libraries were made using the immunoSEQ multiplex PCR assay. The entire isolated RNA was reverse transcribed using the High Capacity cDNA Reverse Transcription Kit, and thus expressed TCRB transcripts were sequenced. Entries here come from immuneACCESS through TCRdb and include only in-frame sequences with V and J called. Some clones fail to appear in such tables; in the studies checked, an unresolved V gene covers under half of the shortfall, and the cause of the remainder is unknown. Here the sample has some 270,000 clones; less than 15% occur a single time. The ten largest clones take up more than 0.025% of the sample. Sequenced: naive CD4+ T cells from blood. The cell subset or site tag for this specimen amounts to: true naive CD4+ T cells. The receptors were sampled from a woman between 40 and 55 years old in good health.

This clone has more than one count but fewer than ten. The gene calls are TRBV5-1 and TRBJ1-5, with 8 nucleotides matching TRBD1. Germline values: CDR1 SGHRS, CDR2 YFSETQ. The ends lost 4 bases at V and 6 bases at J; junction bases unmatched: 6. This CDR3 contains 14 residues. CDR3 DNA: TGCGCCAGCAGCGAACAGGGGGATGGTCAGCCCCAGCATTTT. This encodes CASSEQGDGQPQHF.

V is TRBV15 and J is TRBJ1-2, with D possibly TRBD1 on 6 matching bases. V lost 1 base to trimming and J lost 5 bases, with 11 bases between them. The length of the CDR3 is 14 residues. Germline loops: CDR1 LNHNV, CDR2 YYDKDF (reference sequence). The chain's CDR3 is CATSRGDIEYGYTF. The CDR3 nucleotides are TGTGCCACCAGCAGAGGGGACATCGAATATGGCTACACCTTC.

The chain joins TRBV9 to TRBJ1-1; D not resolved. The CDR3 is 17 residues long. Trimming took 4 bases from V and 1 from J, leaving 20 bases between them. CDR1 is SGDLS and CDR2 is YYNGEE in the germline V gene. The CDR3 sequence: CASSSPAAVPANTEAFF. CDR3 sequence (DNA): TGTGCCAGCAGCTCACCTGCTGCAGTTCCCGCGAACACTGAAGCTTTCTTT.

The chain has TRBV19 and TRBJ1-2; TRBD1 matches at 8 bases. V was clipped by 8 bases and J by 2 bases; unmatched bases: 10. Germline V CDR1 and CDR2: LNHDA, SQIVND (reference sequence). The CDR3 sequence is 15 residues long. This chain's CDR3 is CASRTGSVGNYGYTF. The CDR3, as DNA: TGTGCCAGTCGGACAGGGTCGGTTGGGAACTATGGCTACACCTTC.

The chain is built from TRBV27 and TRBJ2-7, with 9 bases lining up with TRBD1. The CDR3 covers 15 residues. J gave up 7 bases and V 6 bases, and 13 bases lay outside the gene matches. CDR1 is MNHEY, CDR2 SMNVEV, per germline (reference sequence). The CDR3 is CASRATGGAGQEQYF. CDR3 bases: TGTGCCAGCAGAGCAACAGGGGGCGCTGGTCAAGAGCAGTACTTC.

Turning to this clone: Different DNA sequences within this sample yield the same CDR3. The gene calls are TRBV18 and TRBJ2-7; D not resolved. The CDR3 sequence is 13 residues long. V gave up 0 bases and J gave up 6 bases, with 9 bases separating them. Germline CDR1 KGHSH, CDR2 LQKENI. The CDR3 sequence is CASSPPPPGEQYF. DNA for the CDR3: TGTGCCAGCTCACCACCCCCCCCAGGCGAGCAGTACTTC.

This clone was detected a few times. This chain links TRBV2 with TRBJ2-2; 8 bases map to TRBD1. The V gene's germline CDR1 is SNHLY and CDR2 FYNNEI. V shed 10 bases, J shed 7 bases, and the junction held 8 bases outside the gene matches. The CDR3 has 13 residues. The CDR3 spells CAKDRVEGGELFF. CDR3 nucleotides: TGTGCCAAGGACAGGGTTGAAGGCGGGGAGCTGTTTTTT. Combining the CDR3 with reference TRBV2 and TRBJ2-2 gives the whole variable domain EPEVTQTPSHQVTQMGQEVILRCVPISNHLYFYWYRQILGQKVEFLVSFYNNEISEKSEIFDDQFSVERPDGSNFTLKIRSTKLEDSAMYFCAKDRVEGGELFFGEGSRLTVL.

In its sample, this clone was seen a few times. The V and J genes are TRBV6-5 and TRBJ2-5, with 10 bases that match TRBD2. The trim removed 5 bases at V and 1 base at J, leaving 4 bases unmatched. This CDR3 is 15 amino acids long. CDR1 and CDR2 (germline): MNHEY, SVGAGI. The CDR3 loop is CASSRSGGAQETQYF. In DNA form, the CDR3 reads TGTGCCAGCAGTCGGAGCGGGGGGGCCCAAGAGACCCAGTACTTC.

The chain combines TRBV5-1 with TRBJ2-7; 7 nucleotides match TRBD1. Germline trimming cut 4 bases from V and 3 bases from J; bases unmatched to any gene: 10. The CDR3 loop spans 15 amino acids. Germline V gene lookup returns CDR1 SGHRS and CDR2 YFSETQ. CDR3 DNA: TGCGCCAGCAGCCTTGGCCGACAGGGAAACTACGAGCAGTACTTC. Protein sequence: CASSLGRQGNYEQYF.

This clone was seen a few times. V is TRBV14 and J is TRBJ1-1, with D possibly being TRBD1 (6 bases). Germline V lookup: CDR1 SGHDN, CDR2 FVKESK. V was clipped by 2 bases and J by 0 bases, with 10 bases between them. The CDR3 is 15 residues long. The CDR3 sequence is CASSQRTGLNTEAFF. For the CDR3, the DNA is TGTGCCAGCAGCCAAAGAACAGGGTTGAACACTGAAGCTTTCTTT.

The rearrangement uses TRBV12-5 and TRBJ2-1, with 7 positions matching TRBD2. CDR1 is LGHNT, CDR2 FRNRAP, per germline. With V trimmed by 5 bases and J by 9 bases, 22 bases remained unmatched. CDR3 length equals 18 residues. CDR3: CASGPLGRAASGAGEQFF. CDR3 nucleotides: TGTGCTAGTGGTCCCCTGGGCAGGGCTGCGAGCGGGGCGGGTGAGCAGTTCTTC.

DNA for the CDR3: TGTGCCAGTAGCGATAGAAAGCAACCTAGCGGGATCACCGGGGAGCTGTTTTTT. The encoded protein is CASSDRKQPSGITGELFF. This sequence joins TRBV19 and TRBJ2-2; 9 bases agree with TRBD2. Per the germline V gene, CDR1 is LNHDA and CDR2 is SQIVND (reference sequence). V lost 6 bases to trimming and J lost 4 bases; unmatched junction nucleotides: 15. There are 18 residues in the CDR3. Complete variable domain (other parts from reference TRBV19 and TRBJ2-2): DGGITQSPKYLFRKEGQNVTLSCEQNLNHDAMYWYRQDPGQGLRLIYYSQIVNDFQKGDIAEGYSVSREKKESFPLTVTSAQKNPTAFYLCASSDRKQPSGITGELFFGEGSRLTVL.

The chain employs TRBV19 and TRBJ1-2; tentatively, D is TRBD1 (6 bases). V lost 0 bases, J lost 8 bases, and 16 bases lay in between. Germline CDR1 is LNHDA and CDR2 is SQIVND (reference sequence). The CDR3 is 15 amino acids. Here the CDR3 DNA reads TGTGCCAGTAGTATAGATCGGACAGCCCTAAGGGGCTACACCTTC. Encoded protein: CASSIDRTALRGYTF.

CDR3 coding DNA: TGCGCCAGCAGTCATGGGCGCGGGGCGGCCGGGGAGCTGTTTTTT. Translation gives CASSHGRGAAGELFF. This chain joins TRBV5-1 and TRBJ2-2, with D perhaps TRBD2 (6 bases). The CDR3 is 15 residues long. Trimming stripped 5 bases from V and 6 bases from J, with 17 bases between. CDR1 is SGHRS and CDR2 is YFSETQ in the germline V gene.

In this sample, this clone turned up a few times. The J gene is TRBJ1-5, the V gene TRBV14; D may be TRBD1 (5 bases). V lost 0 bases and J 4 bases, leaving 22 bases between the germline ends. There are 19 residues in the CDR3. Germline assignment: CDR1 SGHDN and CDR2 FVKESK. The CDR3 loop is CASSQEGGRGIWANQPQHF. CDR3 in DNA: TGTGCCAGCAGCCAAGAGGGAGGTCGGGGGATATGGGCGAATCAGCCCCAGCATTTT.

This clone was observed a few times. The V call is TRBV10-3, the J call TRBJ2-7; 7 bases fit TRBD1. This CDR3 is 13 amino acids long. J gave up 5 bases and V 3 bases, and 4 bases lay outside the gene matches. In germline, CDR1 is ENHRY, CDR2 SYGVKD. Written as DNA, the CDR3 is TGTGCCATCAGTGACAGAACAGGGGACGAGCAGTACTTC. Translation gives CAISDRTGDEQYF.

The rearrangement uses TRBV6-6 and TRBJ2-7; 9 bases are shared with TRBD1. V trimming: 7 bases; J trimming: 3 bases; junction bases outside the gene matches: 10. The CDR3 contains 15 residues. The V gene's germline CDR1 is MNHNY and CDR2 SVGAGI (reference sequence). The CDR3 nucleotides are TGTGCCAGCAACTCCGTGGACAGGGGAGGCTACGAGCAGTACTTC. This translates into CASNSVDRGGYEQYF.

The sample holds a few counts of this clone. V is TRBV7-9 and J is TRBJ1-2; D is unclear. The CDR3 spans 12 residues. The V end was cut by 2 bases, the J end by 6 bases, with 7 bases between. CDR1 is SEHNR, CDR2 FQNEAQ, per germline (reference sequence). CDR3: CASSLSLDGYTF. The DNA of the CDR3 is TGTGCCAGCAGCTTATCCCTTGATGGCTACACCTTC.

V gene TRBV5-1 combines with J gene TRBJ1-1, with a possible D match to TRBD1 (5 bases). CDR3 size: 15 residues. The germline CDR1 and CDR2 sequences are SGHRS and YFSETQ. Trimming cost V 1 base and J 4 bases, with 14 bases left between them. Here the CDR3 DNA reads TGCGCCAGCAGCTTGAGGCCGGGGGGGGTCACTGAAGCTTTCTTT. Protein product: CASSLRPGGVTEAFF.

This clone was detected a few times. The chain is built from TRBV14 and TRBJ1-6; 7 nucleotides line up with TRBD1. The CDR3 is 13 residues long. The V segment lost 3 bases and the J segment 7 bases; nucleotides outside the gene matches: 0. Germline-derived CDR1 and CDR2 are SGHDN and FVKESK. The CDR3 region has the DNA TGTGCCAGCAGCCAGACAGGGAATTCACCCCTCCACTTT. It codes for CASSQTGNSPLHF.

This clone has just a few counts. The V call is TRBV9, the J call TRBJ2-3; no reliable D call. This CDR3 has 15 residues. Germline V gene data show CDR1 as SGDLS and CDR2 as YYNGEE. Trimming cost V 3 bases and J 3 bases, with 14 bases left between them. CDR3 protein: CASSALGLWTDTQYF. DNA of the CDR3: TGTGCCAGCAGCGCCCTTGGGCTTTGGACAGATACGCAGTATTTT.

In its sample, this clone was seen a few times. The chain joins TRBV7-2 to TRBJ2-5, with 7 bases lining up with TRBD1. Per germline, CDR1 SGHTA and CDR2 FQGNSA. The CDR3 loop spans 16 amino acids. With 4 bases clipped from V and 1 base from J, the junction kept 9 bases outside the gene matches. CDR3 sequence: CASSSFQDRFQETQYF. CDR3 bases: TGTGCCAGCAGCTCCTTCCAGGACAGGTTCCAAGAGACCCAGTACTTC.

There are a few counts of this clone. J is TRBJ2-7 and V is TRBV5-1, with a weak D call TRBD2 (5 bases). Trimming took 0 bases from V and 7 from J, leaving 11 bases between them. Germline V lookup: CDR1 SGHRS, CDR2 YFSETQ. This CDR3 is built from 13 residues. DNA for the CDR3: TGCGCCAGCAGCTTGGACGGACTTGATGAGCAGTACTTC. It translates to CASSLDGLDEQYF.

V is TRBV7-9 and J is TRBJ2-6; tentative D call: TRBD1 (6 bases). Germline values: CDR1 SEHNR, CDR2 FQNEAQ (reference sequence). Trimming shortened V by 3 bases and J by 3 bases, and 12 bases separated the two germline ends. CDR3 length: 16 residues. This CDR3 is CASSFSGADGANVLTF. Here the CDR3 DNA reads TGTGCCAGCAGCTTTTCAGGGGCTGATGGGGCCAACGTCCTGACTTTC.

This clone was seen many times. The rearrangement uses TRBV5-1 and TRBJ2-4; D possibly corresponds to TRBD1 (6 bases). Germline lookup yields CDR1 SGHRS and CDR2 YFSETQ. The ends were cut back, 2 bases at V and 14 bases at J, with 8 bases in the middle. This CDR3 comprises 10 residues. The CDR3 region is CASSFAGEYF. Here the CDR3 DNA reads TGCGCCAGCAGCTTCGCAGGGGAGTACTTC. Filled out from reference TRBV5-1 and TRBJ2-4, the complete variable domain reads KAGVTQTPRYLIKTRGQQVTLSCSPISGHRSVSWYQQTPGQGLQFLFEYFSETQRNKGNFPGRFSGRQFSNSRSEMNVSTLELGDSALYLCASSFAGEYFGAGTRLSVL.

This clone was seen only a few times. The chain couples TRBV7-9 to TRBJ2-5; 7 positions agree with TRBD2. CDR1 is SEHNR and CDR2 is FQNEAQ in the germline V gene (reference sequence). With V trimmed by 5 bases and J by 1 base, 7 bases remained unmatched. CDR3 length equals 15 residues. The CDR3 sequence is CASSPREALQETQYF. DNA of the CDR3: TGTGCCAGCAGCCCCCGGGAGGCTCTCCAAGAGACCCAGTACTTC.

This rearrangement joins TRBV5-1 to TRBJ1-5; D perhaps matches TRBD1 (5 bases). The CDR3 loop spans 14 amino acids. Per the germline V gene, CDR1 is SGHRS and CDR2 is YFSETQ. V lost 8 bases, J lost 2 bases, and 14 bases lay in between. The CDR3 DNA is TGCGCCAGTGGGACGGGGGATGGCAATCAGCCCCAGCATTTT. Amino acid sequence: CASGTGDGNQPQHF.

The rearrangement links TRBV5-1 to TRBJ2-1; TRBD2 is a possible D gene (6 bases). The CDR3 loop spans 17 amino acids. The V and J ends lost 0 bases and 7 bases respectively, with 20 bases between them. In germline, CDR1 is SGHRS, CDR2 YFSETQ. The CDR3 DNA is TGCGCCAGCAGCTTGGCCTGGGCAGGGCGGGATTGGAATGAGCAGTTCTTC. Its protein is CASSLAWAGRDWNEQFF.

CDR3 sequence reads: CASKGLAGINEQFF. The DNA for the CDR3 is TGTGCCAGCAAAGGACTAGCGGGTATCAATGAGCAGTTCTTC. The chain carries TRBV27 and TRBJ2-1, with 11 nucleotides matching TRBD2. With 7 bases clipped from V and 6 bases from J, the junction kept 5 bases outside the gene matches. Germline values: CDR1 MNHEY, CDR2 SMNVEV (reference sequence). This CDR3 contains 14 residues.

The rearrangement joins TRBV6-5 to TRBJ1-3; D is possibly TRBD1 (6 bases). Trimming cost V 0 bases and J 7 bases, with 10 bases left between them. The CDR3 spans 14 residues. Germline values: CDR1 MNHEY, CDR2 SVGAGI. CDR3 nucleotides: TGTGCCAGCAGTTACTCACAGGGTGGCAACACCATATATTTT. Translation: CASSYSQGGNTIYF.

The rearrangement uses TRBV11-2 and TRBJ2-7; TRBD2 is a possible D gene (7 bases). The CDR3 spans 16 residues. CDR1 and CDR2 (germline): SGHAT, FQNNGV. Trimming took off 4 bases at V and 2 bases at J, with 18 bases between the two ends. CDR3 region: CASSSAGASPTYEQYF. Written as DNA, the CDR3 is TGTGCCAGCAGCTCCGCGGGGGCCTCCCCCACCTACGAGCAGTACTTC. The variable domain in full, with the rest retrieved from reference TRBV11-2 and TRBJ2-7, is EAGVAQSPRYKIIEKRQSVAFWCNPISGHATLYWYQQILGQGPKLLIQFQNNGVVDDSQLPKDRFSAERLKGVDSTLKIQPAKLEDSAVYLCASSSAGASPTYEQYFGPGTRLTVT.